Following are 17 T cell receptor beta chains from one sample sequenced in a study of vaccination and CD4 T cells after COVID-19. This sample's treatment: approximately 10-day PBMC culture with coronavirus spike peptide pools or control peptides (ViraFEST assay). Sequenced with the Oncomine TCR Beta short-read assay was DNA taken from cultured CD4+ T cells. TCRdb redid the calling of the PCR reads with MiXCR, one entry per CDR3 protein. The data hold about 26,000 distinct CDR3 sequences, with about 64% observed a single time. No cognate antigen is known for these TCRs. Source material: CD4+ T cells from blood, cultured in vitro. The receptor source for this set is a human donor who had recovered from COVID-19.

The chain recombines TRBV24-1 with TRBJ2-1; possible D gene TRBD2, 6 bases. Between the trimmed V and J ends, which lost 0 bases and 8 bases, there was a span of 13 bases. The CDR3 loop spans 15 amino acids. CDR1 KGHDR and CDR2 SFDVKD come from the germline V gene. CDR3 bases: TGTGCCACCAGTGATTTGACAAGGACTACACATGAGCAGTTCTTC. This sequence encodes CATSDLTRTTHEQFF.

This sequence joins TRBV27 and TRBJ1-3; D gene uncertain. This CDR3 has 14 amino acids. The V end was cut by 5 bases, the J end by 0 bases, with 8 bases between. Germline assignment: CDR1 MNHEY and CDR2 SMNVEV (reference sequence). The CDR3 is CASSSLDSGNTIYF. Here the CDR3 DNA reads TGTGCCAGCAGTAGCCTGGACTCTGGAAACACCATATATTTT.

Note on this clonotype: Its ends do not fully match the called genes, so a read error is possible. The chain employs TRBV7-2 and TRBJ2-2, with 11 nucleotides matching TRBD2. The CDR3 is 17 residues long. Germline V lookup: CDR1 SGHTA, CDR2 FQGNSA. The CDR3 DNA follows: TGCGCCAGCAGCCGATTAGCGGGAGGGCCGATTTCCGGGGAGCTGTTTTTT. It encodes CASSRLAGGPISGELFF.

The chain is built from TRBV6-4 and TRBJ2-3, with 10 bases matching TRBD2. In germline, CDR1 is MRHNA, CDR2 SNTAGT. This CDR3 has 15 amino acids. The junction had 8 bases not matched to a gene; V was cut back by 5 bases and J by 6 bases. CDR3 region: CASSRASGSGDTQYF. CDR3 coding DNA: TGTGCCAGCAGTCGGGCTAGCGGGAGTGGGGATACGCAGTATTTT.

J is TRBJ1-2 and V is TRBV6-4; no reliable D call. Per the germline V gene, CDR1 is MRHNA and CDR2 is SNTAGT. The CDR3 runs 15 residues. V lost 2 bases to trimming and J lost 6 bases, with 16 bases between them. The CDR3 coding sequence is TGTGCCAGCAGTGACGATATAGGGTTAAGGAATGGCTACACCTTC. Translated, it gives CASSDDIGLRNGYTF.

CDR3 in amino acids: CASSSLEAFF. CDR3 DNA sequence: TGTGCCAGCAGCTCCCTTGAAGCTTTCTTT. The V gene is TRBV7-2, the J gene TRBJ1-1; D unclear. There are 10 residues in the CDR3. Trimming cost V 4 bases and J 7 bases, with 4 bases left between them. The germline CDR1 and CDR2 sequences are SGHTA and FQGNSA.

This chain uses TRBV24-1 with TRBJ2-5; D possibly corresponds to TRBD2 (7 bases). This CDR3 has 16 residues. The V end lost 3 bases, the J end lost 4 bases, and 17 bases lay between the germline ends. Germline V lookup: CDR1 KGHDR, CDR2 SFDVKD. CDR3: CATSDPRLGGVETQYF. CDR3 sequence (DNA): TGTGCCACCAGTGATCCAAGACTAGGGGGGGTAGAGACCCAGTACTTC.

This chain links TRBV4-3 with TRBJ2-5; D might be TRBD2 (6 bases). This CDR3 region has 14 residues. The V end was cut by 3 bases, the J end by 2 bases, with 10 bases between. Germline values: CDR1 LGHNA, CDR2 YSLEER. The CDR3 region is CASSHWGDQETQYF. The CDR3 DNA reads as TGCGCCAGCAGCCATTGGGGGGATCAAGAGACCCAGTACTTC.

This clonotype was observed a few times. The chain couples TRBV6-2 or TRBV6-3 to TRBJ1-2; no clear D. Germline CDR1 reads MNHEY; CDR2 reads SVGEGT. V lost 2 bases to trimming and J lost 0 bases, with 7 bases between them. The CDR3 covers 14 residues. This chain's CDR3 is CASSYGTTNYGYTF. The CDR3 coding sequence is TGTGCCAGCAGTTACGGTACCACTAACTATGGCTACACCTTC.

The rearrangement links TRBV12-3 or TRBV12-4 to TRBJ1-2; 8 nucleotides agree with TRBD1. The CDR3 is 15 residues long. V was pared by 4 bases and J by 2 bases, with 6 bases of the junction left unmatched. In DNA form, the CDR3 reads TGTGCCAGCAGTTACAGGGGGAGAGGGAACTATGGCTACACCTTC. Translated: CASSYRGRGNYGYTF.

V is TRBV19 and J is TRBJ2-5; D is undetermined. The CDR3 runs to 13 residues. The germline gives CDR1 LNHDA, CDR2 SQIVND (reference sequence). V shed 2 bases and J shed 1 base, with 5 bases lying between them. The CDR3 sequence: CASSIWGQETQYF. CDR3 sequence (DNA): TGTGCCAGTAGTATATGGGGCCAAGAGACCCAGTACTTC.

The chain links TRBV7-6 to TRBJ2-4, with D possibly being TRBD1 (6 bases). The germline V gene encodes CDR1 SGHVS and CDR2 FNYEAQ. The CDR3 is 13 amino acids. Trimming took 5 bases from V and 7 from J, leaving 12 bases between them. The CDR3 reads CASSANRVNIQYF. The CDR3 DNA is TGTGCCAGCAGCGCCAACAGGGTGAACATTCAGTACTTC.

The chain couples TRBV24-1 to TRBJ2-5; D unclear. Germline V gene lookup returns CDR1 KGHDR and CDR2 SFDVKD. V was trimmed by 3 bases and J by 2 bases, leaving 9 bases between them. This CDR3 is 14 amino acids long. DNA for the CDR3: TGTGCCACCAGTGATCCGCGGCTGCAAGAGACCCAGTACTTC. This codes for CATSDPRLQETQYF.

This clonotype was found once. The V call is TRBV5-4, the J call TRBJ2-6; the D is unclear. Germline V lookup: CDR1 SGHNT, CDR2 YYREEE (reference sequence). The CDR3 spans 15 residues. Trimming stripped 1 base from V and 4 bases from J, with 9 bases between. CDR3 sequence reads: CASSLTAGGANVLTF. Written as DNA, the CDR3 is TGTGCCAGCAGCTTGACAGCCGGGGGGGCCAACGTCCTGACTTTC.

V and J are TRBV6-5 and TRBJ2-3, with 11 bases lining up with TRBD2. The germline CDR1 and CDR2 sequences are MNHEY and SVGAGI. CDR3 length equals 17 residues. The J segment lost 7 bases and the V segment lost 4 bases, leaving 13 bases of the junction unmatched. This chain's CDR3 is CASSSMFGLAGGNTQYF. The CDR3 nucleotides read TGTGCCAGCAGTTCCATGTTTGGGCTAGCGGGAGGTAATACGCAGTATTTT.

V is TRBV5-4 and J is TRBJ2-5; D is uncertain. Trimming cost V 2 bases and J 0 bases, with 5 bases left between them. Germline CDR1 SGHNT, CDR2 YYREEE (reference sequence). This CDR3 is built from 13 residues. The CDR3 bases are TGTGCCAGCAGCTTCGGAAACCAAGAGACCCAGTACTTC. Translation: CASSFGNQETQYF.

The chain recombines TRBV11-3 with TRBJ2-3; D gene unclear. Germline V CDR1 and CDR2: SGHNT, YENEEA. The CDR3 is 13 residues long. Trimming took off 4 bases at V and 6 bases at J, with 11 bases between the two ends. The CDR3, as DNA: TGTGCCAGCAGCTCGACGAGTTGGGATACGCAGTATTTT. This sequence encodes CASSSTSWDTQYF.